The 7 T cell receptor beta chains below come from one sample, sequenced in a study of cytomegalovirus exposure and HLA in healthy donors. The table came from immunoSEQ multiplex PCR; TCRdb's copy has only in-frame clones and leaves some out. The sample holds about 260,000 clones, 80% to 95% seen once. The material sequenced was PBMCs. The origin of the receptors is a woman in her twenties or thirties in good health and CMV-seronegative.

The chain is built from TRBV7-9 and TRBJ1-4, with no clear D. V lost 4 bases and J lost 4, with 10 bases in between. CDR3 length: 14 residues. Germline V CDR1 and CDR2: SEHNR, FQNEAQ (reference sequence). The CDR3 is CASSSAPFNEKLFF. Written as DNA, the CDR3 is TGTGCCAGCAGCTCCGCCCCGTTTAATGAAAAACTGTTTTTT.

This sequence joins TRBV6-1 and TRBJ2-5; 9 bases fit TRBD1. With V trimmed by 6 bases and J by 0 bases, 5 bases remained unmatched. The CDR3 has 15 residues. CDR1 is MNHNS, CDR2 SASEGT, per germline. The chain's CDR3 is CASRAQGAYQETQYF. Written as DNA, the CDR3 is TGTGCCAGCAGGGCACAGGGGGCGTACCAAGAGACCCAGTACTTC.

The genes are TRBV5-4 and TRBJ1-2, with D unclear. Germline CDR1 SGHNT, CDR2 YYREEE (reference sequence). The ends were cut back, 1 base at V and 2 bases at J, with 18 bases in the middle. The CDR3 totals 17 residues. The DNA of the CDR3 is TGTGCCAGCAGCTTGTCCTCAGGCCTAAGGGCGAACTATGGCTACACCTTC. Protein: CASSLSSGLRANYGYTF.

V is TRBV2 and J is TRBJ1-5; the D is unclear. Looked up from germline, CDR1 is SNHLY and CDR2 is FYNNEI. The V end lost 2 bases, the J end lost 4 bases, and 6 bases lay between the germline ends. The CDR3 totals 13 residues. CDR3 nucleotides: TGTGCCAGCAGTGAAAACAGAAATCAGCCCCAGCATTTT. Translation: CASSENRNQPQHF.

CDR3 sequence reads: CASSVQGENTEAFF. The CDR3 coding sequence is TGTGCCAGCAGTGTACAGGGGGAGAACACTGAAGCTTTCTTT. The chain couples TRBV25-1 to TRBJ1-1; 8 nucleotides match TRBD1. The V and J ends lost 4 bases and 1 base, in that order; junction bases with no gene match: 2. In germline, CDR1 is MGHDK, CDR2 SYGVNS. CDR3 length: 14 residues.

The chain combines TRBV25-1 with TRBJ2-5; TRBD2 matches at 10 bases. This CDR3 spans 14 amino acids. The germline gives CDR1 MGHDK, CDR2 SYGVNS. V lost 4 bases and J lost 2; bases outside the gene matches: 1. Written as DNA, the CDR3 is TGTGCCAGCAGTGGAGCGGGAGGGCAAGAGACCCAGTACTTC. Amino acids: CASSGAGGQETQYF. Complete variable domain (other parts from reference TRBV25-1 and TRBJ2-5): EADIYQTPRYLVIGTGKKITLECSQTMGHDKMYWYQQDPGMELHLIHYSYGVNSTEKGDLSSESTVSRIRTEHFPLTLESARPSHTSQYLCASSGAGGQETQYFGPGTRLLVL.

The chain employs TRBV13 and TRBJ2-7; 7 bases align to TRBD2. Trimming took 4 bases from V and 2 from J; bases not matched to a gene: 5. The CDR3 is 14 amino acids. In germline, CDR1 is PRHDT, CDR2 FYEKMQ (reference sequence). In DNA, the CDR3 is TGTGCCAGCAGCTCTTCCGGGACTACCTACGAGCAGTACTTC. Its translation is CASSSSGTTYEQYF.